The sequence of this T cell receptor beta chain was determined in a study of blood T cells in healthy people across ages. Study conclusions and caveats: Expanded clonotype shifts may have been confounded, as the donors had an unknown CMV status.

The CDR3 has 14 residues. Germline values: CDR1 DFQATT, CDR2 SNEGSKA (reference sequence). Trimming took off 3 bases at V and 6 bases at J, with 15 bases between the two ends. Regarding this clonotype: Its antigen is unknown. Given a much more abundant clone one base away, this may be a read error.

A second PCR of 7 to 11 cycles used a sample-barcoded 5' primer and a J-beta primer mix. TCRdb passed the 5' RACE reads through MiXCR, listing each CDR3 protein once. The sample lists 1.5 million to 2 million distinct CDR3 sequences, 28% occurring once. This TCR was recovered from a young woman in good health. The sample taken for sequencing was blood. The chain recombines TRBV20-1 with TRBJ2-1; no reliable D call. CDR3 region: CSASKGGVSNEQFF. CDR3 sequence (DNA): TGCAGTGCTAGTAAGGGCGGCGTTAGCAATGAGCAGTTCTTC.